These 23 T cell receptor beta chains originate from one sample sequenced in a study of response to subunit inactivated influenza vaccine. TCRdb reanalysed the RT-PCR reads using MiXCR and keeps one entry per CDR3 protein. Among 400,000 to 650,000 distinct CDR3 sequences listed, less than 7.5% were seen once. The sequences come from PBMCs from blood, collected around 25 months after vaccination. These receptor sequences come from a man aged 50-75 years who received an inactivated influenza vaccine.

The table lists this clonotype with many counts. V usage is TRBV12-3 or TRBV12-4 and J usage is TRBJ1-1; D possibly corresponds to TRBD1 (5 bases). Deletions cut 5 bases from V and 2 bases from J, with 18 bases between. The CDR3 totals 16 residues. In DNA, the CDR3 is TGTGCCAGCAGTCCCGGGGGGGGGAGAGTCAACACTGAAGCTTTCTTT. Translating it yields CASSPGGGRVNTEAFF.

This clonotype showed up many times. The V and J genes are TRBV4-2 and TRBJ1-2, with TRBD1 as a possible D gene (5 bases). This CDR3 is 15 amino acids long. Germline CDR1 is LGHNA and CDR2 is YNFKEQ. V lost 4 bases to trimming and J lost 4 bases, with 16 bases between them. CDR3 residues: CASSLGEGRVYGYTF. The CDR3 region has the DNA TGTGCCAGCAGCCTGGGAGAGGGCAGGGTCTATGGCTACACCTTC.

This clonotype appeared a few times. The chain recombines TRBV7-9 with TRBJ1-2; TRBD1 matches 7 bases. Unmatched junction bases numbered 7, after V lost 5 bases and J lost 4 bases. From germline, CDR1 is SEHNR and CDR2 FQNEAQ (reference sequence). The CDR3 is 14 residues long. CDR3 nucleotide sequence: TGTGCCAGCAGCGTCGACAGGGAACGCTATGGCTACACCTTC. The encoded protein is CASSVDRERYGYTF.

This clonotype was counted between two and nine times. The gene calls are TRBV20-1 and TRBJ2-5; D unclear. This CDR3 spans 14 amino acids. Between the trimmed V and J ends, which lost 6 bases and 0 bases, there was a span of 14 bases. Germline assignment: CDR1 DFQATT and CDR2 SNEGSKA (reference sequence). CDR3 bases: TGCAGTGCCGAAAGGGCGGAGTACCAAGAGACCCAGTACTTC. Residues: CSAERAEYQETQYF.

The V gene is TRBV30, the J gene TRBJ1-4, with D possibly matching TRBD1 (5 bases). Trimming took off 0 bases at V and 5 bases at J, with 13 bases between the two ends. Germline V CDR1 and CDR2: GTSNPN, SVGIG (reference sequence). This CDR3 has 15 amino acids. CDR3 region: CAWSVGAGRNEKLFF. CDR3 bases: TGTGCCTGGAGTGTAGGCGCAGGGAGAAATGAAAAACTGTTTTTT.

This clonotype occurred a few times. The chain links TRBV5-1 to TRBJ2-5; no clear D gene. The CDR3 has 11 amino acids. Germline V gene sequence: CDR1 SGHRS, CDR2 YFSETQ. V was clipped by 0 bases and J by 7 bases, with 4 bases between them. The CDR3 loop is CASSLETTQYF. CDR3 nucleotides: TGCGCCAGCAGCTTGGAGACGACCCAGTACTTC. Combining the CDR3 with reference TRBV5-1 and TRBJ2-5 gives the whole variable domain KAGVTQTPRYLIKTRGQQVTLSCSPISGHRSVSWYQQTPGQGLQFLFEYFSETQRNKGNFPGRFSGRQFSNSRSEMNVSTLELGDSALYLCASSLETTQYFGPGTRLLVL.

This clonotype was seen a handful of times. The rearrangement links TRBV28 to TRBJ2-5; possible D gene TRBD2, 7 bases. V was trimmed by 10 bases and J by 3 bases, leaving 15 bases between them. The CDR3 consists of 13 residues. Looked up from germline, CDR1 is MDHEN and CDR2 is SYDVKM. CDR3 residues: CATRWGGKETQYF. CDR3 bases: TGTGCCACCAGATGGGGGGGCAAAGAGACCCAGTACTTC.

This clonotype came up many times. This chain links TRBV4-1 with TRBJ1-2; 7 positions agree with TRBD1. CDR3 length equals 18 residues. The V and J ends lost 0 bases and 0 bases, in that order; junction bases with no gene match: 10. CDR1 and CDR2 (germline): MGHRA, YSYEKL. The CDR3 spells CASSQDIDRELPNYGYTF. Here the CDR3 DNA reads TGCGCCAGCAGCCAAGATATAGACAGGGAGCTTCCTAACTATGGCTACACCTTC.

The sample holds many counts of this clonotype. V is TRBV7-2 and J is TRBJ2-5, with 11 positions matching TRBD1. V lost 6 bases, J lost 5 bases, and 5 bases stayed unmatched. The CDR3 loop spans 14 amino acids. CDR1 and CDR2 from the germline V gene are SGHTA and FQGNSA. This chain's CDR3 is CASRGTGGRETQYF. The DNA of the CDR3 is TGTGCCAGCAGGGGGACAGGGGGGCGGGAGACCCAGTACTTC.

This clonotype has only a few counts. This sequence joins TRBV4-1 and TRBJ1-1; no firm D call. V dropped 0 bases and J dropped 0 bases, with 11 bases sitting between them. Germline loops: CDR1 MGHRA, CDR2 YSYEKL. The CDR3 length is 16 residues. CDR3 amino acids: CASSQDLGSVNTEAFF. As DNA, the CDR3 is TGCGCCAGCAGCCAAGATCTGGGGAGCGTGAACACTGAAGCTTTCTTT.

This clonotype turned up a few times. CDR3 nucleotides: TGTGCCAGCAGCCAGGCGGACACCGGGGAGCTGTTTTTT. Amino acid sequence: CASSQADTGELFF. The rearrangement links TRBV14 to TRBJ2-2; D gene uncertain. The V gene's germline CDR1 is SGHDN and CDR2 FVKESK. The V end was cut by 3 bases, the J end by 3 bases, with 5 bases between. The CDR3 loop spans 13 amino acids.

This clonotype was counted only a few times. CDR3 in amino acids: CASSLAGQGGYEQYF. Here the CDR3 DNA reads TGTGCCAGCAGCTTGGCCGGACAGGGAGGCTACGAGCAGTACTTC. The gene calls are TRBV5-4 and TRBJ2-7; TRBD1 matches 8 bases. Germline CDR1 reads SGHNT; CDR2 reads YYREEE (reference sequence). The V segment lost 0 bases and the J segment 3 bases; nucleotides outside the gene matches: 5. The CDR3 runs to 15 residues.

In its sample, this clonotype was seen a few times. The junction differs from germline at one of its ends, possibly a read error. V and J are TRBV7-7 and TRBJ2-5; 7 nucleotides agree with TRBD2. CDR1 is SSHAT and CDR2 is FNYEAQ in the germline V gene (reference sequence). CDR3 size: 15 residues. The CDR3 loop is CASSFPRAGKETQYF. CDR3 DNA: TGTGCTAGCAGCTTCCCACGAGCGGGGAAAGAGACCCAGTACTTC.

This clonotype was picked up a small number of times. This chain uses TRBV25-1 with TRBJ2-5; the D gene is possibly TRBD1 (5 bases). The CDR3 contains 15 residues. V gave up 1 base and J gave up 7 bases, with 16 bases separating them. CDR1 MGHDK and CDR2 SYGVNS come from the germline V gene. The CDR3 DNA reads TGTGCCAGCAGTGAATTTCAGGGAATCTTTGCGACCCAGTACTTC. Translation gives CASSEFQGIFATQYF.

The genes are TRBV3-1 and TRBJ2-5; weak D call: TRBD2 (5 bases). The CDR3 runs to 14 residues. CDR1 LGHDT and CDR2 YNNKEL come from the germline V gene (reference sequence). The V end was cut by 3 bases, the J end by 2 bases, with 10 bases between. The CDR3 bases are TGTGCCAGCAGCCACGGGGTGACTCAAGAGACCCAGTACTTC. Protein: CASSHGVTQETQYF.

The table lists this clonotype with a few counts. The CDR3 spells CSARDRRAATNEKLFF. CDR3 in DNA: TGCAGTGCTAGAGATCGAAGGGCGGCAACTAATGAAAAACTGTTTTTT. V gene TRBV20-1 combines with J gene TRBJ1-4; no reliable D call. Between the trimmed V and J ends, which lost 0 bases and 0 bases, there was a span of 11 bases. The CDR3 has 16 amino acids. Germline CDR1 DFQATT, CDR2 SNEGSKA (reference sequence).

The V and J genes are TRBV5-1 and TRBJ2-1, with D perhaps TRBD2 (5 bases). V shed 4 bases and J shed 4 bases, with 12 bases lying between them. Per germline, CDR1 SGHRS and CDR2 YFSETQ. The CDR3 runs 14 residues. The CDR3: CASSVGNMYNEQFF. The CDR3 nucleotides read TGCGCCAGCAGCGTCGGGAATATGTACAATGAGCAGTTCTTC.

This clonotype was counted between two and nine times. The chain joins TRBV7-2 to TRBJ1-3; D not resolved. Trimming took off 6 bases at V and 0 bases at J, with 12 bases between the two ends. Germline assignment: CDR1 SGHTA and CDR2 FQGNSA. The CDR3 extends over 15 amino acids. CDR3 DNA: TGTGCCAGCAGTCCTACTTTACACTCTGGAAACACCATATATTTT. Translation gives CASSPTLHSGNTIYF.

DNA of the CDR3: TGTGCCAGCAGCCATCCGACGGGGGGGCAAGAGACCCAGTACTTC. It specifies CASSHPTGGQETQYF. The V call is TRBV4-2, the J call TRBJ2-5; 8 bases match TRBD2. V gave up 3 bases and J gave up 2 bases; unmatched junction bases: 5. Germline CDR1 is LGHNA and CDR2 is YNFKEQ. CDR3 length: 15 residues.

This clonotype has more than one count but fewer than ten. The V gene is TRBV20-1, the J gene TRBJ1-2; D gene ambiguous. V lost 6 bases and J 0 bases, leaving 14 bases between the germline ends. Germline CDR1 reads DFQATT; CDR2 reads SNEGSKA (reference sequence). The CDR3 runs to 14 residues. The CDR3 spells CSANTPVSNYGYTF. The CDR3 nucleotides read TGCAGTGCAAACACTCCGGTATCTAACTATGGCTACACCTTC.

This clonotype was counted ten times or more. This chain joins TRBV12-3 or TRBV12-4 and TRBJ2-1, with 7 bases that match TRBD2. The trim removed 3 bases at V and 7 bases at J, leaving 6 bases unmatched. CDR3 size: 14 residues. CDR3 residues: CASSFQGGVNEQFF. The CDR3, as DNA: TGTGCCAGCAGTTTCCAGGGAGGGGTGAATGAGCAGTTCTTC.

This clonotype was observed many times. The chain joins TRBV7-9 to TRBJ2-1, with no clear D. Between the trimmed V and J ends, which lost 3 bases and 9 bases, there was a span of 12 bases. Germline lookup yields CDR1 SEHNR and CDR2 FQNEAQ (reference sequence). The CDR3 contains 13 residues. The CDR3 nucleotides are TGTGCCAGCAGCTTTGGTAGCTGGAGTGAGCAGTTCTTC. This sequence encodes CASSFGSWSEQFF.

The chain links TRBV4-3 to TRBJ2-7, with a tentative D call TRBD2 (5 bases). Germline CDR1 reads LGHNA; CDR2 reads YSLEER. V lost 1 base to trimming and J lost 2 bases, with 9 bases between them. This CDR3 is 14 amino acids long. DNA for the CDR3: TGCGCCAGCAGCCAAGGGAGGACCGCCTACGAGCAGTACTTC. This codes for CASSQGRTAYEQYF.